Below, 15 T cell receptor beta chains from the same sample are listed, as sequenced in a study of T cells after yellow fever vaccination. A single record per CDR3 protein comes from TCRdb applying MiXCR to the 5' RACE reads. The sample has around 590,000 distinct CDR3 sequences, over 9% seen once. The input for sequencing was PBMCs, taken on the day of the yellow fever booster vaccination. These TCRs come from a man younger than 45 who received the YFV17D yellow fever vaccine.

Comments on this clonotype: A read error is possible here, since a much larger clone lies one base away. The chain links TRBV29-1 to TRBJ2-7; no reliable D call. The J call is doubtful: the DNA matches TRBJ2-1 better. Per the germline V gene, CDR1 is SQVTM and CDR2 is ANQGSEA. The CDR3 has 11 residues. The CDR3 region is CSVETVLKQFF. The CDR3 coding sequence is TGCAGCGTTGAGACGGTTTTGAAGCAGTTCTTC.

The table lists this clonotype with a few counts. CDR3 residues: CASSIGGVITTYSPLHF. CDR3 in DNA: TGTGCCAGTAGTATAGGCGGAGTCATCACGACATATTCACCCCTCCACTTT. This chain uses TRBV19 with TRBJ1-6, with D hard to call. The length of the CDR3 is 17 residues. V was shortened by 1 base and J by 8 bases, with 18 bases between the two germline ends. The germline V gene has CDR1 LNHDA and CDR2 SQIVND (reference sequence).

The V and J genes are TRBV7-2 and TRBJ2-5; D remains ambiguous. Germline CDR1 reads SGHTA; CDR2 reads FQGNSA. The CDR3 consists of 13 residues. The V and J ends lost 1 base and 5 bases respectively, with 8 bases between them. CDR3 region: CASSLVGLETQYF. In DNA form, the CDR3 reads TGTGCCAGCAGCTTAGTTGGATTGGAGACCCAGTACTTC.

This clonotype was picked up a small number of times. The chain links TRBV11-2 to TRBJ2-7; D perhaps matches TRBD2 (5 bases). The CDR3 runs to 14 residues. Germline-derived CDR1 and CDR2 are SGHAT and FQNNGV. V lost 1 base, J lost 3 bases, and 10 bases lay in between. The CDR3 sequence: CASSLVGRDYEQYF. CDR3 DNA sequence: TGTGCCAGCAGCTTAGTGGGCCGGGACTACGAGCAGTACTTC.

This rearrangement joins TRBV20-1 to TRBJ2-1; TRBD2 matches 13 bases. Trimming removed 7 bases from V and 7 bases from J; junction bases left unmatched: 7. The CDR3 contains 14 residues. Germline lookup yields CDR1 DFQATT and CDR2 SNEGSKA (reference sequence). CDR3 loop: CSGPGLAGLNEQFF. CDR3 nucleotide sequence: TGCAGTGGCCCGGGACTAGCGGGATTAAATGAGCAGTTCTTC.

The chain combines TRBV11-3 with TRBJ2-7; TRBD2 aligns across 7 bases. Unmatched junction bases numbered 6, after V lost 5 bases and J lost 2 bases. Germline V lookup: CDR1 SGHNT, CDR2 YENEEA. The CDR3 contains 14 residues. The CDR3 protein is CASSPSGATYEQYF. The CDR3, as DNA: TGTGCCAGCAGCCCCAGCGGGGCTACCTACGAGCAGTACTTC.

This clonotype was counted a few times. The V call is TRBV7-2, the J call TRBJ2-7, with 9 bases matching TRBD2. Germline V gives CDR1 SGHTA, CDR2 FQGNSA. This CDR3 region has 15 residues. With V trimmed by 5 bases and J by 2 bases, 7 bases remained unmatched. The CDR3 DNA reads TGTGCCAGCAGCCCCGTTGGGACTAGCCCCTACGAGCAGTACTTC. It encodes CASSPVGTSPYEQYF.

This clonotype was detected only a few times. The chain uses TRBV6-4 and TRBJ2-2; perhaps TRBD1 as D (6 bases). Trimming shortened V by 10 bases and J by 2 bases, and 14 bases separated the two germline ends. The CDR3 has 14 residues. Looked up from germline, CDR1 is MRHNA and CDR2 is SNTAGT. The CDR3 DNA sequence: TGTGCCACCCGCGAGGGGGTTAACACCGGGGAGCTGTTTTTT. Translated, it gives CATREGVNTGELFF.

The gene calls are TRBV27 and TRBJ2-7; 14 bases fit TRBD2. V trimming: 5 bases; J trimming: 1 base; junction bases outside the gene matches: 22. The germline gives CDR1 MNHEY, CDR2 SMNVEV (reference sequence). The CDR3 totals 22 residues. CDR3 sequence (DNA): TGTGCCAGCAGTCACTCGATGGAGAAGGGGACTAGCGGGGGACTAACTTCCTACGAGCAGTACTTC. Translation gives CASSHSMEKGTSGGLTSYEQYF.

This clonotype came up a few times. This sequence joins TRBV30 and TRBJ2-3, with a weak D call TRBD2 (6 bases). CDR3 size: 14 residues. Germline V gene sequence: CDR1 GTSNPN, CDR2 SVGIG (reference sequence). The germline V and J ends were trimmed by 5 bases and 5 bases, with 17 bases remaining between them. The CDR3 DNA follows: TGTGCCTGGCCCGGCGGGGACTTGGGAGATACGCAGTATTTT. It codes for CAWPGGDLGDTQYF. Full variable domain (rest looked up from reference TRBV30 and TRBJ2-3): SQTIHQWPATLVQPVGSPLSLECTVEGTSNPNLYWYRQAAGRGLQLLFYSVGIGQISSEVPQNLSASRPQDRQFILSSKKLLLSDSGFYLCAWPGGDLGDTQYFGPGTRLTVL.

The J gene is TRBJ2-1, the V gene TRBV11-1; 12 bases map to TRBD1. This CDR3 comprises 20 residues. CDR1 is SGHAT, CDR2 FQDESV, per germline (reference sequence). With 6 bases clipped from V and 3 bases from J, the junction kept 18 bases outside the gene matches. The CDR3 protein is CASSRPVGTGGADNYNEQFF. CDR3 DNA: TGTGCCAGCAGTCGCCCCGTTGGGACAGGGGGCGCAGACAACTACAATGAGCAGTTCTTC.

The chain employs TRBV15 and TRBJ1-5; D is uncertain. CDR3 length equals 13 residues. V lost 7 bases and J lost 7, with 14 bases in between. From germline, CDR1 is LNHNV and CDR2 YYDKDF (reference sequence). In DNA form, the CDR3 reads TGTGCCACCAATCCTCGTAGTTGGCAGCCCCAGCATTTT. Amino acids: CATNPRSWQPQHF.

This clonotype was observed a few times. The CDR3 coding sequence is TGTGCCAGCAGCACCAAAGCCTACGAGCAGTACTTC. Encoded protein: CASSTKAYEQYF. This chain connects TRBV11-2 to TRBJ2-7; D ambiguous. V was pared by 5 bases and J by 2 bases, with 7 bases between. The V gene's germline CDR1 is SGHAT and CDR2 FQNNGV. The CDR3 length is 12 residues.

In this sample, this clonotype turned up a few times. V usage is TRBV2 and J usage is TRBJ2-3; 9 bases fit TRBD2. This CDR3 has 16 residues. Per germline, CDR1 SNHLY and CDR2 FYNNEI. V gave up 0 bases and J gave up 4 bases; unmatched junction bases: 5. CDR3 coding DNA: TGTGCCAGCAGTGAAGCTGGCGGGAGGGCGGCAGATACGCAGTATTTT. It codes for CASSEAGGRAADTQYF.

This clonotype was seen more than once but under ten times. The rearrangement joins TRBV25-1 to TRBJ2-7; maybe TRBD1 (7 bases). V lost 0 bases to trimming and J lost 2 bases, with 14 bases between them. Looked up from germline, CDR1 is MGHDK and CDR2 is SYGVNS. The CDR3 loop spans 16 amino acids. Here the CDR3 reads CASSEYGRRGAYEQYF. The CDR3 nucleotides read TGTGCCAGCAGTGAATACGGTCGCAGGGGGGCCTACGAGCAGTACTTC.